Detailed here is one TCR beta chain. What it binds is not known. This sample stems from a study of blood T cells in healthy people across ages. Across the whole study: About one barcoded beta molecule per two T cells was the capture yield of template switching.

PCR was performed a second time for roughly 7 to 12 cycles using a sample-barcoded 5' primer and a J-beta primer mix. MiXCR was run by TCRdb on the 5' RACE reads, yielding one entry per CDR3 protein. The profile shows some 1.4 million distinct CDR3 sequences, roughly 45% of them singletons. Study conclusions and caveats: More naive CD4+ cells and higher diversity marked long-lived donors relative to aged donors. TCR beta diversity per million T cells fell roughly linearly with age.

Total RNA was isolated from each sample in quantities of at least 5 micrograms. Sample: blood. The sequence was collected from a woman between 18 and 30 years old in good health.

The CDR3 is CASGLHGTGAEGEQFF. CDR3 in DNA: TGTGCCAGCGGCCTACACGGGACTGGGGCCGAAGGTGAGCAGTTCTTC. The V gene is TRBV13, the J gene TRBJ2-1; D perhaps matches TRBD2 (6 bases). The V end lost 8 bases, the J end lost 9 bases, and 26 bases lay between the germline ends. CDR3 length: 16 residues. Germline V lookup: CDR1 PRHDT, CDR2 FYEKMQ (reference sequence).